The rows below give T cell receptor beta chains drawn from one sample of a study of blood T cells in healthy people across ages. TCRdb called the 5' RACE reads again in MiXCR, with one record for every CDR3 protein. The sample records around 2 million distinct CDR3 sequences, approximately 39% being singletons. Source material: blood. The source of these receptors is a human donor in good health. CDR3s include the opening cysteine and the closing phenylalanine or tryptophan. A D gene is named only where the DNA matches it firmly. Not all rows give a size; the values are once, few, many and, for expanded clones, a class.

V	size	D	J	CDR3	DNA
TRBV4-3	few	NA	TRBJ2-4	CASSQRWTRGDKNIQYF	TGCGCCAGCAGCCAGAGGTGGACGAGGGGGGACAAAAACATTCAGTACTTC
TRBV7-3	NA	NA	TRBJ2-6	CASSSKGGNVLTF	TGTGCCAGCAGCTCGAAAGGAGGCAACGTCCTGACTTTC
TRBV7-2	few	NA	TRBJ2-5	CASSLDYGYGQYF	TGTGCCAGCAGCTTAGACTATGGATACGGCCAGTACTTC
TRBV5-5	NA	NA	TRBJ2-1	CASSLNADGVEQFF	TGTGCCAGCAGCTTGAATGCGGACGGGGTTGAGCAGTTCTTC
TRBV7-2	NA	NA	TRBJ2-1	CASSLADKYNEQFF	TGTGCCAGCAGCTTAGCAGACAAATACAATGAGCAGTTCTTC
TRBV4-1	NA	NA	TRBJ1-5	CASSQVGVGQPQHF	TGCGCCAGCAGCCAAGTGGGGGTCGGTCAGCCCCAGCATTTT
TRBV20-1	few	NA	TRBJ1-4	CSASSGIQGGEKLFF	TGCAGTGCTAGTTCGGGTATACAGGGCGGTGAAAAACTGTTTTTT
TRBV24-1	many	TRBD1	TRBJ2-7	CATSRTGKHEQYF	TGTGCCACCAGCCGGACAGGGAAACACGAGCAGTACTTC
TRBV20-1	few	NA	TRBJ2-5	CSARIKLRGSGAETQYF	TGCAGTGCTAGAATCAAACTGCGGGGTTCGGGGGCAGAGACCCAGTACTTC
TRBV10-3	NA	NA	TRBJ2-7	CAISGFDTSYEQYF	TGTGCCATCAGTGGTTTTGACACCTCCTACGAGCAGTACTTC
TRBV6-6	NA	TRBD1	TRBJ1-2	CASSFSPGQGHGYTF	TGTGCCAGCAGTTTCTCACCGGGACAGGGTCATGGCTACACCTTC
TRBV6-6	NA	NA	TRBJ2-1	CASSQGLAARGEQFF	TGTGCCAGCAGTCAAGGGCTAGCTGCTCGGGGGGAGCAGTTCTTC
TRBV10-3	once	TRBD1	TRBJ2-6	CAISRTGNSGANVLTF	TGTGCCATCAGTCGGACAGGGAACTCTGGGGCCAACGTCCTGACTTTC
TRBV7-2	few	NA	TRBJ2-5	CASSINRGETQYF	TGTGCCAGCAGCATAAATAGAGGGGAGACCCAGTACTTC
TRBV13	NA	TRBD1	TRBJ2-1	CASSSTGTGGNNEQFF	TGTGCCAGCAGCTCGACCGGGACAGGGGGAAACAATGAGCAGTTCTTC
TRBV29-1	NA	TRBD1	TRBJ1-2	CSVGGGQGRDGYTF	TGCAGCGTGGGGGGTGGACAGGGGCGAGATGGCTACACCTTC
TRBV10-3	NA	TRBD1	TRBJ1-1	CAIKESLTGGRAFF	TGTGCCATCAAAGAGAGCCTTACAGGGGGTCGTGCTTTCTTT
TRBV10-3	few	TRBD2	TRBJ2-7	CAISASGGANEQYF	TGTGCCATCAGTGCTAGCGGGGGGGCGAACGAGCAGTACTTC
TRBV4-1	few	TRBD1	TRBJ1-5	CASSQEPEGASNRPQHF	TGCGCCAGCAGCCAAGAACCCGAGGGGGCATCTAATCGGCCCCAGCATTTT
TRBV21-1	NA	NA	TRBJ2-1	CASSTRDRTYSEQFF	TGTGCCAGCAGCACCCGGGACAGGACCTACAGTGAGCAGTTCTTC
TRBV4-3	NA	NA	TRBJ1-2	CASSQDPASGGYTF	TGCGCCAGCAGCCAAGATCCCGCGAGCGGCGGCTACACCTTC
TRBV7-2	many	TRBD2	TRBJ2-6	CASSLIWGGAGANVLTF	TGTGCCAGCAGCTTAATTTGGGGAGGGGCTGGGGCCAACGTCCTGACTTTC
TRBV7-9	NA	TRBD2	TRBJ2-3	CASSFELAGGTDTQYF	TGTGCCAGCAGCTTCGAACTAGCGGGGGGAACAGATACGCAGTATTTT
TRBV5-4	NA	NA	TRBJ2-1	CASSFYRELDNEQFF	TGTGCCAGCAGCTTCTACAGAGAGTTGGACAATGAGCAGTTCTTC
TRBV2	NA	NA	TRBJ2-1	CASRRVAAPEFF	TGTGCCAGCAGACGGGTGGCCGCCCCAGAGTTCTTC
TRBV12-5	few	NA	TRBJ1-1	CASGLYSQGFGGTEAFF	TGTGCTAGTGGTTTGTACTCACAGGGCTTTGGAGGCACTGAAGCTTTCTTT
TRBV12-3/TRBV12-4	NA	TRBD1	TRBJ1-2	CASSSQTGIGGYTF	TGTGCCAGCAGTTCCCAGACAGGGATCGGTGGCTACACCTTC
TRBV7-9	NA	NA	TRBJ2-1	CASSIGGNSYEQFF	TGTGCCAGCAGCATCGGGGGTAACTCCTACGAGCAGTTCTTC
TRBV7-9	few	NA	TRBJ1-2	CASSRLQNLGGYTF	TGTGCCAGTAGCCGGCTTCAGAATCTCGGTGGCTACACCTTC
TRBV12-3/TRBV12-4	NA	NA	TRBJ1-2	CASSLGPSRGYTF	TGTGCCAGCAGTTTAGGACCCTCGAGGGGCTACACCTTC
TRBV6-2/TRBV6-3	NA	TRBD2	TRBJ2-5	CASSPSGGRPETQYF	TGTGCCAGCAGCCCTAGCGGGGGGAGACCAGAGACCCAGTACTTC
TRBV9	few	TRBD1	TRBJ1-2	CASSTLGQGPYGYTF	TGTGCCAGCAGCACCCTGGGACAGGGGCCTTATGGCTACACCTTC
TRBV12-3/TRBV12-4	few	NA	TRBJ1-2	CASTLGREVNYGYTF	TGTGCCAGCACTCTGGGTAGGGAGGTGAACTATGGCTACACCTTC
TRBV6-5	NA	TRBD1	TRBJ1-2	CASSLLQGALGYNYGYTF	TGTGCCAGCAGCTTATTACAGGGGGCTCTTGGATATAACTATGGCTACACCTTC
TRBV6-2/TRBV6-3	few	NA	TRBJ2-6	CASNPLFSGANVLTF	TGTGCCAGCAACCCTTTATTCTCTGGGGCCAACGTCCTGACTTTC
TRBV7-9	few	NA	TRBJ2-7	CASSRGTAASYEQYF	TGTGCCAGCAGCCGCGGGACAGCCGCATCCTACGAGCAGTACTTC
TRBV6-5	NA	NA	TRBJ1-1	CASSYEAGRNTEAFF	TGTGCCAGCAGTTATGAGGCAGGGAGGAACACTGAAGCTTTCTTT
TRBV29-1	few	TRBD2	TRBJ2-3	CSVVLGGADTQYF	TGCAGCGTTGTCCTGGGAGGGGCAGATACGCAGTATTTT
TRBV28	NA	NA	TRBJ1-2	CASSLSRPGGYTF	TGTGCCAGCAGTTTATCCAGACCGGGGGGCTACACCTTC
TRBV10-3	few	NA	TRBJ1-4	CAISESPTTNEKLFF	TGTGCCATCAGTGAGTCCCCAACAACTAATGAAAAACTGTTTTTT
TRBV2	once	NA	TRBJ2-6	CASSYSPPSSGANVLTF	TGTGCCAGCAGTTACAGCCCGCCCTCCTCTGGGGCCAACGTCCTGACTTTC
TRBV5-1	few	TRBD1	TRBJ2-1	CASTPFGTGDYNEQFF	TGCGCCAGCACCCCTTTCGGGACAGGGGACTACAATGAGCAGTTCTTC
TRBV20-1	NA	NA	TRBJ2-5	CSASFRGIGETQYF	TGCAGTGCTAGTTTCCGGGGAATTGGTGAGACCCAGTACTTC
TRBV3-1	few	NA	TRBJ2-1	CASSILGSSYNEQFF	TGTGCCAGCAGCATCCTCGGGAGCTCCTACAATGAGCAGTTCTTC
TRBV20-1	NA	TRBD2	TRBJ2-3	CSAGESSGGFTDTQYF	TGCAGTGCTGGAGAGTCTAGCGGGGGTTTCACAGATACGCAGTATTTT
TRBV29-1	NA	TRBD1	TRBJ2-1	CSGYTGGIEQFF	TGCAGCGGATACACAGGGGGCATTGAGCAGTTCTTC
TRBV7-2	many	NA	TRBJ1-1	CASRQGMNTEAFF	TGTGCCAGCAGACAGGGTATGAACACTGAAGCTTTCTTT
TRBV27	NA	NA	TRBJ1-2	CASSFGGPGYGYTF	TGTGCCAGCAGTTTCGGGGGGCCCGGCTATGGCTACACCTTC
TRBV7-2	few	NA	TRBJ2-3	CASSLEGQGWDTQYF	TGTGCCAGCAGCTTAGAAGGGCAGGGTTGGGATACGCAGTATTTT
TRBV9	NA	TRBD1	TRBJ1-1	CASSPRDRGSVAFF	TGTGCCAGCAGCCCCCGGGACAGGGGTTCGGTAGCTTTCTTT
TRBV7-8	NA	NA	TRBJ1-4	CASSRGGGPNNEELFF	TGTGCCAGCAGCCGCGGGGGGGGGCCCAATAATGAAGAACTGTTTTTT
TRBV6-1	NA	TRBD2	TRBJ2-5	CAGIAGGYQETQYF	TGTGCCGGTATAGCGGGGGGCTACCAAGAGACCCAGTACTTC
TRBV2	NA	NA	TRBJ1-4	CASSGRNTLEKLFF	TGTGCCAGCAGTGGCAGGAATACTCTTGAAAAACTGTTTTTT
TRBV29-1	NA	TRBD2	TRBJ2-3	CSVEPTSGPDTQYF	TGCAGCGTTGAGCCTACTAGCGGCCCAGATACGCAGTATTTT
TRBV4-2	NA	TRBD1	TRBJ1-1	CASSPLQGAGAFF	TGTGCCAGCAGCCCTCTCCAGGGGGCGGGAGCTTTCTTT